This T cell receptor beta chain comes out of a study of blood T cell repertoires in COVID-19 (dated by TCRdb to 2018 to 2020). Study-wide context: Samples from collaborators originated in the United States, Italy and Spain and spanned both the acute and convalescent phases of COVID-19. The prospective study material was composed of cDNA or gDNA derived from T cells, B-cell-depleted T cells, or PBMCs. Deeply sampled blood TCRbeta repertoires from subjects exposed to, actively infected with, or recovered from COVID-19 were included in the dataset. The repertoires were released in a freely available public database meant as a resource for research on the immune response to SARS-CoV-2. Samples were obtained from the ongoing ImmuneRACE study (first 160 participants) and from 1,200 or so subjects provided by 6 global collaborators. The sample metadata nearly always contained a de-identified subject ID, COVID-19 status, age in years and sex. Where available, HLA class I and class II types were obtained from metadata supplied by the sample provider rather than from assay-based typing. On the study overall, not on this receptor specifically: How much clinical and demographic metadata was included differed by source and by participant, and the metadata was provided uncurated.

Each collaborating institution followed its own protocols to collect whole blood in K2EDTA tubes. Collaborator samples were shipped for TCRbeta analysis as frozen whole blood, isolated PBMCs, or DNA extracted from either sample type. V sheds 0 bases and J sheds 2 bases, leaving 11 bases between their ends. From its cysteine to its phenylalanine, the CDR3 spans 16 amino acids. The entry retains the CDR3 DNA only, 48 bases that are in frame from base 1. The germline V gene provides CDR1 SGHAT and CDR2 FQNNGV. The immunoSEQ Assay, a bias-controlled multiplex PCR, was used to amplify TCRbeta CDR3 regions from genomic DNA. On the authors' methods: Nucleated cell counts per sample were estimated from amplification of reference gene primers within the assay. To quantify the absolute abundance of each unique TCRbeta CDR3 rearrangement, sequence reads were collapsed and filtered. For each sample, productive Simpson clonality was calculated as the square root of Simpson's diversity index across productive rearrangements. Drawn from immuneACCESS, this table holds only the in-frame rearrangements with V and J called that TCRdb kept. Clones are partly lost; checked studies trace under half to an unresolved V gene and leave the rest unexplained. V and J calls and clone size are copied from that table; D and trimming were computed from the DNA. Across this sample there are about 150,000 clones, with roughly 79% seen only once. The biggest ten clones account for around 8.7% of the sample.

This clone occurred a few times. Which antigen it targets is not known. No much larger clone is present one base from it, and per-base qualities are unavailable. This sequence originates from a man aged 45-65 years with active or convalescent COVID-19. The chain joins TRBV11-2 to TRBJ1-5; tentative D gene TRBD1, with 6 bases matching. The sequencing sample was made of peripheral blood. The nucleotide sequence is TGTGCCAGCAGCTTAGATTACAGGGTCGGCAATCAGCCCCAGCATTTT. This codes for CASSLDYRVGNQPQHF.